The 22 T cell receptor beta chains given below trace back to one sample, sequenced in a study of cytomegalovirus exposure and HLA in healthy donors (dated by TCRdb to 2016 to 2017). Libraries were constructed by the immunoSEQ multiplex PCR assay. The multiplex PCR relied on a mix of 60 forward primers for TCR Vbeta segments and 13 reverse primers for TCR Jbeta segments. In TCRdb, the immuneACCESS table is reduced to in-frame sequences with V and J assigned. These tables do not hold every clone; where another copy was compared, an unresolved V gene accounts for under half, and the others remain unexplained. This sample comprises around 90,000 clones, 62% of them detected only once. The top ten clonotypes cover around 5.5% of the sample. Sample: PBMCs. Receptors were obtained from a woman in her 30s in good health and CMV-seropositive.

The chain couples TRBV19 to TRBJ1-5; weak D call: TRBD1 (5 bases). The length of the CDR3 is 16 residues. Germline assignment: CDR1 LNHDA and CDR2 SQIVND (reference sequence). V lost 5 bases and J 7 bases, leaving 21 bases between the germline ends. The CDR3 nucleotides are TGTGCCAGTAGTCCCTACCTTGGGGGAGGGGACCAGCCCCAGCATTTT. Translation: CASSPYLGGGDQPQHF.

The J gene is TRBJ2-3, the V gene TRBV2, with D maybe TRBD2 (5 bases). CDR3 size: 15 residues. Germline V gene sequence: CDR1 SNHLY, CDR2 FYNNEI. Trimming cost V 4 bases and J 0 bases, with 11 bases left between them. The CDR3 DNA sequence: TGTGCCAGCAGTGGCAGCGGAACTAGCACAGATACGCAGTATTTT. Its translation: CASSGSGTSTDTQYF.

V usage is TRBV13 and J usage is TRBJ2-7; D is possibly TRBD1 (5 bases). The CDR3 covers 15 residues. Trimming pared 5 bases from V and 3 bases from J, leaving 17 bases between. Germline V gene lookup returns CDR1 PRHDT and CDR2 FYEKMQ (reference sequence). CDR3 amino acids: CASSPFGAVLYEQYF. The CDR3 region has the DNA TGTGCCAGCAGCCCCTTTGGGGCCGTGCTCTACGAGCAGTACTTC.

The chain employs TRBV27 and TRBJ2-1; 7 bases match TRBD1. The germline V gene encodes CDR1 MNHEY and CDR2 SMNVEV (reference sequence). This CDR3 spans 19 amino acids. The trim removed 0 bases at V and 4 bases at J, leaving 15 bases unmatched. The CDR3 spells CASSLSYRGVGTAYNEQFF. For the CDR3, the DNA is TGTGCCAGCAGTTTATCTTATCGAGGTGTTGGGACAGCATACAATGAGCAGTTCTTC.

This clone was observed a few times. The gene calls are TRBV19 and TRBJ2-1, with 12 bases that match TRBD1. The ends lost 10 bases at V and 8 bases at J; junction bases unmatched: 9. CDR1 is LNHDA and CDR2 is SQIVND in the germline V gene (reference sequence). The length of the CDR3 is 14 residues. Here the CDR3 DNA reads TGTGCCACTCAACCGGGACAGGGGGCTGATGAGCAGTTCTTC. Amino acids: CATQPGQGADEQFF.

The genes are TRBV6-1 and TRBJ1-4; TRBD1 aligns across 10 bases. V shed 5 bases, J shed 11 bases, and the junction held 11 bases outside the gene matches. The CDR3 covers 15 residues. Germline values: CDR1 MNHNS, CDR2 SASEGT. CDR3 amino acids: CASSPVGTGVGKLFF. CDR3 sequence (DNA): TGTGCCAGCAGTCCCGTCGGGACAGGGGTGGGGAAACTGTTTTTT.

CDR3 sequence (DNA): TGTGCCAGCAGCTTGCTTCTAGCGACCTACGAGCAGTACTTC. Translation: CASSLLLATYEQYF. This chain connects TRBV5-5 to TRBJ2-7, with a possible D match to TRBD2 (6 bases). The CDR3 loop spans 14 amino acids. With 1 base removed from V and 2 bases from J, the gap between germline ends came to 10 bases. Germline V gene sequence: CDR1 SGHKS, CDR2 YYEKEE (reference sequence).

This clone was detected only a few times. The gene calls are TRBV5-1 and TRBJ2-5; 10 bases are a match to TRBD2. CDR1 is SGHRS, CDR2 YFSETQ, per germline. Trimming took 2 bases from V and 0 from J; bases not matched to a gene: 13. This CDR3 region has 19 residues. In DNA form, the CDR3 reads TGCGCCAGCAGCTTCAAAACGAGCGGGGGGGAAAGGTACCAAGAGACCCAGTACTTC. Amino acid sequence: CASSFKTSGGERYQETQYF.

This chain joins TRBV5-1 and TRBJ1-1, with D possibly matching TRBD1 (6 bases). The V gene's germline CDR1 is SGHRS and CDR2 YFSETQ. With 2 bases removed from V and 5 bases from J, the gap between germline ends came to 10 bases. The CDR3 totals 13 residues. The CDR3 DNA follows: TGCGCCAGCAGCTTACAGGGTACGACTGAAGCTTTCTTT. Amino acid sequence: CASSLQGTTEAFF.

The V call is TRBV6-5, the J call TRBJ2-1; D possibly corresponds to TRBD2 (5 bases). V shed 5 bases and J shed 10 bases, with 15 bases lying between them. Germline CDR1 and CDR2: MNHEY and SVGAGI. The CDR3 is 13 residues long. In DNA, the CDR3 is TGTGCCAGCAGTCCCGGACTGGCGTTCGAGCAGTTCTTC. Protein sequence: CASSPGLAFEQFF.

This chain joins TRBV9 and TRBJ1-1; 10 positions agree with TRBD1. The CDR3 contains 14 residues. V lost 2 bases to trimming and J lost 5 bases; unmatched junction nucleotides: 3. CDR1 SGDLS and CDR2 YYNGEE come from the germline V gene. CDR3 nucleotides: TGTGCCAGCAGCGTCGGACAGGGGGAAACTGAAGCTTTCTTT. The encoded protein is CASSVGQGETEAFF.

The chain couples TRBV18 to TRBJ1-6, with 7 bases that match TRBD1. CDR1 and CDR2 (germline): KGHSH, LQKENI. The CDR3 extends over 17 amino acids. V lost 4 bases, J lost 5 bases, and 11 bases stayed unmatched. The DNA of the CDR3 is TGTGCCAGCTCACAAAGACAGGGAAGTTTTGATAATTCACCCCTCCACTTT. Its translation is CASSQRQGSFDNSPLHF.

In nucleotides, the CDR3 is TGCGCCAGCAGCGCCGGGACTAGAAACACTGAAGCTTTCTTT. Encoded protein: CASSAGTRNTEAFF. V gene TRBV5-1 combines with J gene TRBJ1-1; weak D call: TRBD1 (5 bases). V lost 4 bases, J lost 2 bases, and 12 bases lay in between. This CDR3 has 14 amino acids. Germline V lookup: CDR1 SGHRS, CDR2 YFSETQ. The full variable domain, its missing parts supplied by reference TRBV5-1 and TRBJ1-1, is KAGVTQTPRYLIKTRGQQVTLSCSPISGHRSVSWYQQTPGQGLQFLFEYFSETQRNKGNFPGRFSGRQFSNSRSEMNVSTLELGDSALYLCASSAGTRNTEAFFGQGTRLTVV.

This clone has more than one count but fewer than ten. The rearrangement uses TRBV5-1 and TRBJ1-1; no definite D call. The V gene lost 4 bases and the J gene lost 5 bases, with 9 bases spanning the gap. The CDR3 contains 12 residues. Germline CDR1 is SGHRS and CDR2 is YFSETQ. CDR3 DNA sequence: TGCGCCAGCAGCGGGGAGGCAACTGAAGCTTTCTTT. It specifies CASSGEATEAFF.

The chain combines TRBV9 with TRBJ2-2; 9 bases agree with TRBD1. This CDR3 has 16 residues. Germline CDR1 SGDLS, CDR2 YYNGEE. V lost 4 bases, J lost 3 bases, and 7 bases stayed unmatched. As DNA, the CDR3 is TGTGCCAGCAGCTCCCAGACAGGGGGATACACCGGGGAGCTGTTTTTT. It encodes CASSSQTGGYTGELFF.

J is TRBJ1-3 and V is TRBV5-1, with 8 nucleotides matching TRBD1. The CDR3 runs to 16 residues. CDR1 and CDR2 (germline): SGHRS, YFSETQ. After removal of 0 bases from V and 2 bases from J, the junction contained 4 bases not matched to a gene. CDR3 protein: CASSLAAGGAGNTIYF. CDR3 coding DNA: TGCGCCAGCAGCTTGGCCGCAGGGGGCGCTGGAAACACCATATATTTT.

This chain connects TRBV7-8 to TRBJ1-2, with D possibly TRBD1 on 5 matching bases. Trimming left V 8 bases short and J 4 bases short, with 17 bases between. Germline CDR1 reads SGHVS; CDR2 reads FQNEAQ. The CDR3 totals 14 residues. The CDR3: CASGLRGTGYGYTF. The DNA of the CDR3 is TGTGCCAGCGGGCTACGGGGGACCGGCTATGGCTACACCTTC.

The chain combines TRBV27 with TRBJ1-1; D possibly corresponds to TRBD1 (5 bases). The ends were cut back, 2 bases at V and 2 bases at J, with 12 bases in the middle. Germline CDR1 reads MNHEY; CDR2 reads SMNVEV (reference sequence). The CDR3 is 15 residues long. CDR3 DNA sequence: TGTGCCAGCAGTTTAAAGCCGACAGCAAACACTGAAGCTTTCTTT. It specifies CASSLKPTANTEAFF.

This clone was detected a few times. This sequence joins TRBV4-2 and TRBJ1-3; D unresolved. The length of the CDR3 is 13 residues. Trimming cost V 1 base and J 4 bases, with 5 bases left between them. Germline V gene data show CDR1 as LGHNA and CDR2 as YNFKEQ. CDR3 DNA sequence: TGTGCCAGCAGCCAAGTCCAGGGAAACACCATATATTTT. Amino acids: CASSQVQGNTIYF.

The rearrangement links TRBV5-1 to TRBJ1-1, with 7 bases fitting TRBD1. The CDR3 is 14 amino acids. Germline assignment: CDR1 SGHRS and CDR2 YFSETQ. The trim removed 4 bases at V and 5 bases at J, leaving 8 bases unmatched. The CDR3 protein is CASSVDRVGTEAFF. DNA for the CDR3: TGCGCCAGCAGCGTCGACAGGGTTGGAACTGAAGCTTTCTTT.

This chain joins TRBV21-1 and TRBJ2-1; TRBD1 is the table's D call, not checked against the DNA. TRBV21-1 is a known pseudogene. The CDR3 is made up of 15 amino acids. The CDR3: CASSKGQGAVNEQFF. The DNA of the CDR3 is TGTGCCAGCAGCAAGGGACAGGGGGCAGTCAATGAGCAGTTCTTC.

The chain uses TRBV5-5 and TRBJ1-1, with D possibly TRBD1 on 5 matching bases. The V end lost 4 bases, the J end lost 3 bases, and 13 bases lay between the germline ends. The germline CDR1 and CDR2 sequences are SGHKS and YYEKEE (reference sequence). The CDR3 is 14 residues long. CDR3 in amino acids: CASSGQWGDTEAFF. CDR3 nucleotides: TGTGCCAGCAGCGGGCAGTGGGGGGACACTGAAGCTTTCTTT. The full variable domain, completed using reference TRBV5-5 and TRBJ1-1, is DAGVTQSPTHLIKTRGQQVTLRCSPISGHKSVSWYQQVLGQGPQFIFQYYEKEERGRGNFPDRFSARQFPNYSSELNVNALLLGDSALYLCASSGQWGDTEAFFGQGTRLTVV.